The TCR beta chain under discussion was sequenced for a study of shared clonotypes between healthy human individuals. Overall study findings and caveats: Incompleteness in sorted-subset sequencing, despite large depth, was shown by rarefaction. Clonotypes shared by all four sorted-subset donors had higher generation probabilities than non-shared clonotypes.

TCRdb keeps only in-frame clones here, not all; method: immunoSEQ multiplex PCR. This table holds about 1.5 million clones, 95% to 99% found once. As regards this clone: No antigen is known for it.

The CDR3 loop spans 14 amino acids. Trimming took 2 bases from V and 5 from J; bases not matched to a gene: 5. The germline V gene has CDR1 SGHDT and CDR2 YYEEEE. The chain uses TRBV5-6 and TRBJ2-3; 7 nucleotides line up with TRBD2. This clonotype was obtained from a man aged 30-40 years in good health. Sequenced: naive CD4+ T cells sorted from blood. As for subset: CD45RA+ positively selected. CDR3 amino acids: CASSLSLAGDTQYF. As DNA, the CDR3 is TGTGCCAGCAGCTTATCCTTAGCGGGAGATACGCAGTATTTT.